The 3 T cell receptor beta chains below come from one sample, sequenced in a study of blood T cells in healthy people across ages. Primed by a sample-barcoded 5' primer and a J-beta primer mix, a second PCR proceeded for about 6 to 12 cycles. TCRdb ran MiXCR on the 5' RACE reads and lists one entry per CDR3 protein. The data contain 540,000 or so distinct CDR3 sequences, 40% to 55% of them singletons. The sample consisted of blood. The receptors stem from a man older than 75 in good health.

This chain uses TRBV12-3 or TRBV12-4 with TRBJ2-7, with TRBD1 matching over 10 bases. V lost 5 bases and J lost 2; bases outside the gene matches: 6. The CDR3 totals 15 residues. The CDR3 spells CASSRKDRGTYEQYF. The DNA for the CDR3 is TGTGCCAGCAGTAGAAAGGACAGGGGGACCTACGAGCAGTACTTC.

The chain has TRBV29-1 and TRBJ2-3; D unresolved. CDR1 is SQVTM and CDR2 is ANQGSEA in the germline V gene. The CDR3 has 12 amino acids. V was cut by 2 bases and J by 4 bases, with 7 bases left in between. This CDR3 is CSVEKAADTQYF. For the CDR3, the DNA is TGCAGCGTTGAAAAGGCAGCAGATACGCAGTATTTT.

The chain recombines TRBV7-2 with TRBJ1-5; weak D call: TRBD1 (5 bases). Germline CDR1 reads SGHTA; CDR2 reads FQGNSA. The CDR3 sequence is 14 residues long. V was trimmed by 5 bases and J by 9 bases, leaving 17 bases between them. CDR3: CASSPEPLRAPQHF. The CDR3 coding sequence is TGTGCCAGCAGCCCCGAGCCCCTCAGGGCGCCCCAGCATTTT.